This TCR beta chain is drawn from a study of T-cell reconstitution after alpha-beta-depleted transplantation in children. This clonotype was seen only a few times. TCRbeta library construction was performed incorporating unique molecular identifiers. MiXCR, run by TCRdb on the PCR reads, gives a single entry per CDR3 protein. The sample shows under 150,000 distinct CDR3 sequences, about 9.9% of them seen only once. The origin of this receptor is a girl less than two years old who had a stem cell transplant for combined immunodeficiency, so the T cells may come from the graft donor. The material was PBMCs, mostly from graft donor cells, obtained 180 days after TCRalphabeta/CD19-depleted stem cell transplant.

CDR3 nucleotides: TGTGCCAGCAGCTTCGTATCCTCGATAGATGAGCAGTTCTTC. This gives the protein CASSFVSSIDEQFF. This chain connects TRBV11-2 to TRBJ2-1; no clear D. The germline V gene has CDR1 SGHAT and CDR2 FQNNGV. The CDR3 has 14 amino acids. Deletions cut 3 bases from V and 8 bases from J, with 14 bases between.